Only a few counts were recorded for the clone carrying this T cell receptor (beta chain). Its antigen is still unknown. These data belong to a study of CD8 T cells in ankylosing spondylitis. Study findings and constraints: Previously reported in reactive arthritis synovial fluid and blood were some of the motif variants. Peripheral blood held disease-linked clones only at relatively low frequency, and these were CD8+. What appeared characteristic of ankylosing spondylitis blood was a TCR beta motif of several highly homologous variants.

CDR1 and CDR2 (germline): DFQATT, SNEGSKA (reference sequence). The ends lost 5 bases at V and 6 bases at J; junction bases unmatched: 2. The CDR3 runs 14 residues. Using quantitative 5'-RACE with molecular barcodes, the authors made TCR beta libraries. TCRdb re-called the 5' RACE reads through MiXCR, storing one row per CDR3 protein. The table records 250,000 to 300,000 distinct CDR3 sequences, around 20% of them present only once. This rearrangement joins TRBV20-1 to TRBJ2-2; TRBD2 aligns across 14 bases. The source is a male donor with ankylosing spondylitis or in good health (not recorded which). Source material: blood, either unsorted or a sorted T cell fraction (not recorded which). In DNA, the CDR3 is TGCAGTGCTCCGACTAGCGGGAGGGCCGGGGAGCTGTTTTTT. Amino acids: CSAPTSGRAGELFF.